This T cell receptor beta chain was captured by sequencing in a study of blood T cell repertoires in COVID-19. On the study more broadly: The origin of the acute and convalescent COVID-19 samples was the United States, Italy and Spain.

Original analysis: It was from reference gene primer amplification that nucleated cell counts were estimated. TCRdb keeps only in-frame clones here, not all; method: immunoSEQ multiplex PCR. That table is the source of V, J and clone size, and D and trimming were worked out from the DNA. This table has around 250,000 clones, roughly 86% appearing once. The germline V gene has CDR1 LGHNA and CDR2 YSLEER. The CDR3 contains 16 residues. J lost 6 bases, V lost 6 bases, and 13 bases had no gene match. The clonotype comes from a human donor in a cohort sampled during active COVID-19. The J gene is TRBJ1-5, the V gene TRBV4-3; 8 nucleotides agree with TRBD1. Source material: peripheral blood. This CDR3 reads CASSRGTGGLPQPQHF. For the CDR3, the DNA is TGCGCCAGCAGTCGGGGCACAGGGGGTTTGCCTCAGCCCCAGCATTTT.